These 10 T cell receptor beta chains share one sample of origin, sequenced in a study of early T cells in non-severe SARS-CoV-2 infection. MiXCR was run by TCRdb on the 5' RACE reads, yielding one entry per CDR3 protein. The sample consists of around 62,000 distinct CDR3 sequences, roughly 12% of them appearing once. Sequencing was performed on whole blood. All receptors come from an adult who was a healthcare worker with PCR-confirmed SARS-CoV-2 infection or an uninfected control (not recorded which).

This clonotype was seen repeatedly, ten times or more. J is TRBJ1-1 and V is TRBV10-3, with D possibly being TRBD1 (6 bases). The V end was cut by 2 bases, the J end by 1 base, with 8 bases between. CDR1 is ENHRY and CDR2 is SYGVKD in the germline V gene. The CDR3 sequence is 14 residues long. The CDR3 DNA follows: TGTGCCATCAGTGAGATACAGGGGAACACTGAAGCTTTCTTT. Amino acids: CAISEIQGNTEAFF.

The genes are TRBV12-3 or TRBV12-4 and TRBJ2-1, with D perhaps TRBD2 (5 bases). The CDR3 extends over 13 amino acids. V was trimmed by 2 bases and J by 7 bases, leaving 9 bases between them. The CDR3 nucleotides read TGTGCCAGCAGTTTAAACCCGGGGAATGAGCAGTTCTTC. Protein sequence: CASSLNPGNEQFF.

The chain uses TRBV12-3 or TRBV12-4 and TRBJ2-7; 11 positions match TRBD2. V lost 5 bases and J lost 1; bases outside the gene matches: 10. There are 17 residues in the CDR3. DNA for the CDR3: TGTGCCAGCAGTCCGCAGACTAGCGGGGCAGGATCCTACGAGCAGTACTTC. It specifies CASSPQTSGAGSYEQYF.

This chain links TRBV5-1 with TRBJ1-1; perhaps TRBD1 as D (6 bases). The CDR3 consists of 13 residues. Trimming pared 4 bases from V and 2 bases from J, leaving 9 bases between. Germline assignment: CDR1 SGHRS and CDR2 YFSETQ. CDR3 sequence reads: CASSLQGNTEAFF. The CDR3 bases are TGCGCCAGCAGCCTACAGGGTAACACTGAAGCTTTCTTT.

The chain couples TRBV5-6 to TRBJ2-1; 11 bases are shared with TRBD2. Looked up from germline, CDR1 is SGHDT and CDR2 is YYEEEE. The junction had 5 bases not matched to a gene; V was cut back by 7 bases and J by 2 bases. This CDR3 is built from 15 residues. The CDR3 spells CASFSGRATYNEQFF. DNA of the CDR3: TGTGCCAGCTTTAGCGGGAGGGCGACCTACAATGAGCAGTTCTTC.

Many counts were recorded for this clonotype. The gene calls are TRBV6-5 and TRBJ2-7, with D tentatively TRBD1 (5 bases). V dropped 6 bases and J dropped 3 bases, with 15 bases sitting between them. The CDR3 spans 14 residues. CDR1 MNHEY and CDR2 SVGAGI come from the germline V gene. This chain's CDR3 is CASSFDSAGYEQYF. The CDR3 nucleotides are TGTGCCAGCAGCTTCGACAGCGCAGGCTACGAGCAGTACTTC.

This clonotype was recorded many times. The chain carries TRBV7-3 and TRBJ2-3; TRBD2 matches at 11 bases. Germline CDR1 reads SGHTA; CDR2 reads FQGTGA. Germline trimming cut 5 bases from V and 2 bases from J; bases unmatched to any gene: 6. The CDR3 is made up of 16 amino acids. In DNA, the CDR3 is TGTGCCAGCAGCCGTAAGGGACTAGCGGTCACAGATACGCAGTATTTT. It codes for CASSRKGLAVTDTQYF.

This clonotype was counted at least ten times. The chain links TRBV18 to TRBJ1-5; possible D gene TRBD1, 5 bases. Between the trimmed V and J ends, which lost 2 bases and 1 base, there was a span of 9 bases. Germline V gene sequence: CDR1 KGHSH, CDR2 LQKENI. This CDR3 is 15 amino acids long. DNA for the CDR3: TGTGCCAGCTCACCAGCCGCAGGGAGCAATCAGCCCCAGCATTTT. Protein: CASSPAAGSNQPQHF. The full variable domain, completed using reference TRBV18 and TRBJ1-5, is NAGVMQNPRHLVRRRGQEARLRCSPMKGHSHVYWYRQLPEEGLKFMVYLQKENIIDESGMPKERFSAEFPKEGPSILRIQQVVRGDSAAYFCASSPAAGSNQPQHFGDGTRLSIL.

J is TRBJ2-5 and V is TRBV9; 8 bases map to TRBD2. With V trimmed by 0 bases and J by 1 base, 5 bases remained unmatched. Germline CDR1 is SGDLS and CDR2 is YYNGEE. The CDR3 loop spans 16 amino acids. CDR3 nucleotides: TGTGCCAGCAGCGTAGGGGCTAGCGGGTCCCAAGAGACCCAGTACTTC. This gives the protein CASSVGASGSQETQYF.

This clonotype was seen ten or more times. The genes are TRBV27 and TRBJ2-5; the match to TRBD1 covers 10 bases. The V and J ends lost 6 bases and 5 bases, in that order; junction bases with no gene match: 6. This CDR3 region has 14 residues. CDR1 is MNHEY and CDR2 is SMNVEV in the germline V gene (reference sequence). CDR3 protein: CASRGQGGFETQYF. CDR3 nucleotide sequence: TGTGCCAGCAGAGGACAGGGGGGGTTCGAGACCCAGTACTTC.